The present T cell receptor beta chain was sequenced within a study of blood T cell repertoires in COVID-19. Study in general: The origin of the acute and convalescent COVID-19 samples was the United States, Italy and Spain. PBMCs, B-cell-depleted T cells, or T cells provided the cDNA or gDNA that made up the material.

Seattle's enrolled individuals joined amid active infection and were then monitored longitudinally. Germline CDR1 reads DFQATT; CDR2 reads SNEGSKA (reference sequence). The CDR3 spans 11 residues. Per the authors' pipeline: Researchers report that nucleated cell counts were estimated from reference gene primer amplification. Profiling relied on immunoSEQ multiplex PCR, and the TCRdb table lists in-frame clones only, not all of them. V and J calls and clone size are those listed in that table; D and trimming were worked out from the DNA. Among approximately 200,000 clones listed, about four fifths were seen once.

The sequence came from a woman aged 40 to 50 with COVID-19, enrolled during active disease. This sequence joins TRBV20-1 and TRBJ1-6; 8 bases line up with TRBD1. Sequencing was performed on peripheral blood. The CDR3 loop reads CSQGANSPLHF. For the CDR3, the DNA is TGCAGCCAGGGGGCTAATTCACCCCTCCACTTT.